The 7 T cell receptor beta chains in this list originate from one sample, sequenced in a study of blood T cell repertoires in COVID-19. Sequencing was performed with immunoSEQ multiplex PCR; in TCRdb, only in-frame clones are kept and a portion is missing. In the table there are 180,000 or so clones, approximately 78% of which are singletons. The sample consisted of peripheral blood. The receptors were gathered from an elderly woman with COVID-19, enrolled during active disease.

The chain joins TRBV5-1 to TRBJ2-1, with TRBD1 matching 10 bases. The germline V gene has CDR1 SGHRS and CDR2 YFSETQ. The length of the CDR3 is 14 residues. The V segment lost 0 bases and the J segment 15 bases; nucleotides outside the gene matches: 9. Written as DNA, the CDR3 is TGCGCCAGCAGCTTGGCCGGGACAGGGGAGGTCTGGTTCTTC. As protein: CASSLAGTGEVWFF.

V and J are TRBV6-2 or TRBV6-3 and TRBJ2-3; 11 nucleotides align to TRBD2. The CDR3 contains 18 residues. Germline V gene data show CDR1 as MNHEY and CDR2 as SVGEGT. Germline trimming cut 6 bases from V and 0 bases from J; bases unmatched to any gene: 11. The CDR3: CASSPTSGGFSSTDTQYF. The CDR3 DNA is TGTGCCAGCAGCCCCACTAGCGGGGGCTTTTCTAGCACAGATACGCAGTATTTT.

The V call is TRBV20-1, the J call TRBJ2-7; 7 bases are shared with TRBD1. With V trimmed by 3 bases and J by 1 base, 15 bases remained unmatched. The CDR3 runs 17 residues. The germline V gene encodes CDR1 DFQATT and CDR2 SNEGSKA (reference sequence). This chain's CDR3 is CSASPHSRPGGSYEQYF. The CDR3, as DNA: TGCAGTGCTAGTCCACATTCAAGGCCAGGGGGATCCTACGAGCAGTACTTC.

The chain links TRBV6-5 to TRBJ2-7; TRBD1 agrees at 9 bases. The CDR3 has 15 amino acids. Germline V gene sequence: CDR1 MNHEY, CDR2 SVGAGI. V gave up 5 bases and J gave up 3 bases; unmatched junction bases: 8. The CDR3 nucleotides read TGTGCCAGCAGTCGCTACCGGGACAGGGTCTACGAGCAGTACTTC. It codes for CASSRYRDRVYEQYF.

The chain uses TRBV6-1 and TRBJ1-6, with D possibly being TRBD1 (6 bases). V gave up 3 bases and J gave up 4 bases, with 10 bases separating them. CDR1 MNHNS and CDR2 SASEGT come from the germline V gene. The CDR3 consists of 15 residues. DNA for the CDR3: TGTGCCAGCAGTGACCAACAGGGATATAATTCACCCCTCCACTTT. Translation: CASSDQQGYNSPLHF.

This clone was observed at least ten times. V and J are TRBV2 and TRBJ2-7, with 9 bases fitting TRBD1. Trimming cost V 6 bases and J 2 bases; bases outside gene matches: 8. This CDR3 region has 15 residues. From germline, CDR1 is SNHLY and CDR2 FYNNEI. The DNA for the CDR3 is TGTGCCAGCAGGGACAGGACAGGGGACCCCTACGAGCAGTACTTC. Translated: CASRDRTGDPYEQYF.

This clone was found a few times. The chain has TRBV6-2 or TRBV6-3 and TRBJ1-1; weak D call: TRBD1 (5 bases). The CDR3 sequence is 14 residues long. Germline lookup yields CDR1 MNHEY and CDR2 SVGEGT. With 1 base removed from V and 2 bases from J, the gap between germline ends came to 8 bases. In nucleotides, the CDR3 is TGTGCCAGCAGTTACTGGAGGGGTAACACTGAAGCTTTCTTT. Residues: CASSYWRGNTEAFF.